This TCR beta chain emerged from a study of Graves' ophthalmopathy and Graves' hyperthyroidism (dated by TCRdb to 2016 to 2019). Describing the broader study: Peripheral blood was collected at initial diagnosis, prior to any treatment. The study used signatures of the TCR beta repertoire to tell Graves' ophthalmopathy apart from Graves' hyperthyroidism and to predict which patients would progress to ophthalmopathy. In total, 120 to 150 blood samples were TCR-sequenced: under 45 ophthalmopathy, under 80 hyperthyroidism and some 17 hyperthyroidism-to-ophthalmopathy patients. To explore V-J signatures distinguishing ophthalmopathy from hyperthyroidism, a discovery set of about 99 patients (more than 40 ophthalmopathy, about 57 stable hyperthyroidism) was enrolled. For independent validation, a separate cohort was made up of 18 hyperthyroidism patients plus 17 patients who later progressed from hyperthyroidism to ophthalmopathy. In several hyperthyroidism patients, the T-cell repertoires found in thyroid tissue were compared with those found in blood. Once sampling was done, hyperthyroidism patients were given methimazole at a starting dose of 30 mg daily, while ophthalmopathy patients were given high-dose intravenous methylprednisolone. The roughly 100 discovery patients were randomly split 7:3 into training and test sets.

Results and caveats for the whole study, not just this receptor: Most expanded thyroid clonotypes with frequency above 0.001 were also detected in blood, suggesting blood repertoires may reflect the thyroid immune response. No statistical method was used to set the sample size in advance, and the investigators knew which group each participant was assigned to. In validation, the model predicted ophthalmopathy progression with over 60% sensitivity and roughly 72% specificity; more than ten predicted patients were CT-confirmed with GO in a median of 6.5 months. In cross-validation, the 13-signature model distinguished ophthalmopathy from stable hyperthyroidism with 87.88% sensitivity and around 84% specificity, while in the test set the corresponding values were about 80% and 75%.

Patients with ophthalmopathy had moderately to severely active disease, with a Clinical Activity Score of 3 or more, a NOSPECS grade of 4 or more, and a disease duration of less than 3 months. Patients were excluded if they had other autoimmune diseases, uncontrolled infections, pregnancy or lactation. Clinical symptoms, serum thyroxine, TRAb, thyroid ultrasound and orbital computed tomography were used for diagnosis. Using Ficoll-Paque density gradient centrifugation, PBMCs were isolated from approximately 11 ml of fresh peripheral blood. Total RNA was extracted using Trizol reagent, and RNA quality was checked on an Agilent 2100 Bioanalyzer. The germline V gene provides CDR1 MNHNS and CDR2 SASEGT. The germline V and J ends show losses of 3 bases and 7 bases respectively, and no gene match explains 8 bases of the junction. Taken from cysteine to phenylalanine, the CDR3 has 14 residues. Only the CDR3 DNA is retained, 42 bases long and in frame from the first base.

For repertoire sequencing, TCR beta CDR3 regions were amplified from RNA transcripts. A first-round RT-PCR used HTBI primers with the Qiagen OneStep RT-PCR kit, followed by a second-round multiplex PCR, size selection and purification. Sequencing of the libraries was carried out on an Illumina HiSeq2000 in paired-end mode with 100 bp reads. The paper's processing steps were these. Reads were processed with SOAPnuke, discarding reads with adapters, uncalled bases, mean Phred below 15, or no exact constant-primer or identifier match. COPE v1.2.5 was used to merge high-quality paired reads. Each unique nucleotide sequence was treated as a clonotype, and MiTCR v1.1 was used to align the clonotypes to the IMGT TRB V, D and J references. Analysis was restricted to V-J combinations with a frequency above 0.0001, which covered roughly 99% of repertoires. A TCR clonal expansion and chaos score per V-J combination was defined as the ratio of F50 clonal expansion to chaos observed in the TCRdist matrix. Features were reduced by Welch's t-statistics and random forest to about a dozen V-J combinations, which fed a naive Bayes classifier. The Morisita-Horn index was used to measure how similar the thyroid and blood repertoires were. The public reads were quality trimmed at Q25 with fastp and then assembled into clones with MiXCR by TCRdb, keeping productive beta chains. Here each entry gathers all rows of one CDR3 protein and keeps the most common genes and DNA. The V and J calls reflect TCRdb's pipeline rather than the authors' work. This sample has nearly 400,000 distinct CDR3 sequences in its table, and 15% to 20% of those were observed once. The biggest ten clones account for 1.5% to 2% of the sample.

Notes on this clonotype: It has no known antigen specificity. Base qualities were left out, and no much larger clone turns up one base away.

The material sequenced was peripheral blood. The receptor was isolated from a woman aged 18-29 years with Graves' ophthalmopathy. Donor details come from another sample of the same person, matched by shared clones. The rearranged segments are TRBV6-1 and TRBJ2-7; 8 bases in the middle match TRBD2. Here is the DNA: TGTGCCAGCAGTGAGGCAGCGGGGGATGGAGAGCAGTACTTC. This is translated as CASSEAAGDGEQYF.